This TCR beta chain was documented in a study of T cell changes during pregnancy in multiple sclerosis. Trimming at V came to 2 bases and at J to 3 bases, leaving 9 bases not matched to a gene. This CDR3 is 17 amino acids long. CDR1 and CDR2 from the germline V gene are KGHSH and LQKENI. Assay: immunoSEQ multiplex PCR; the TCRdb copy retains only in-frame clones and omits some. The profile shows about 59,000 clones, more than 85% of them singletons. The V and J genes are TRBV18 and TRBJ2-3; TRBD1 matches 9 bases. The receptor was isolated from a female donor in good health, enrolled as a control in a pregnancy study. The sample here was peripheral blood, taken in the third trimester of pregnancy. Here the CDR3 DNA reads TGTGCCAGCTCACCATCCCTGACAGGGGGAAAGACAGATACGCAGTATTTT. This gives the protein CASSPSLTGGKTDTQYF.